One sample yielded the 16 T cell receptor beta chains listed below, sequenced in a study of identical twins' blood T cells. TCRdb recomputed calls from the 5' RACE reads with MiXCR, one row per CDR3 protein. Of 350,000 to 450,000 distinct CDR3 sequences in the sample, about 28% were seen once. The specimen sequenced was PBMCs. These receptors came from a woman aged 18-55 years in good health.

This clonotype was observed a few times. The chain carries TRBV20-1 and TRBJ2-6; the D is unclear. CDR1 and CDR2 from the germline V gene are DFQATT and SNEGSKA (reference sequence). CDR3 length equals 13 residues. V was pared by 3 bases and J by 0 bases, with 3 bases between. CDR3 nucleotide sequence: TGCAGTGCTAGCCACTCTGGGGCCAACGTCCTGACTTTC. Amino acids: CSASHSGANVLTF.

CDR3 nucleotide sequence: TGCGCCAGCAGTCAAGGACCCCGGGAGACAAAGAACACCGGGGAGCTGTTTTTT. Protein: CASSQGPRETKNTGELFF. V usage is TRBV23-1 and J usage is TRBJ2-2, with D perhaps TRBD2 (6 bases). TRBV23-1 is identified as an open reading frame with a role that is uncertain. Trimming removed 2 bases from V and 1 base from J, with 17 bases in between. CDR3 length: 18 residues.

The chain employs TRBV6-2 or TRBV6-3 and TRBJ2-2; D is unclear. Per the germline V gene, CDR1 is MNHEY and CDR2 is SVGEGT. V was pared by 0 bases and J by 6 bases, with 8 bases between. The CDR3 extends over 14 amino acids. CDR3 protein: CASSYSKRAGELFF. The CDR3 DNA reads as TGTGCCAGCAGTTACTCGAAAAGAGCCGGGGAGCTGTTTTTT.

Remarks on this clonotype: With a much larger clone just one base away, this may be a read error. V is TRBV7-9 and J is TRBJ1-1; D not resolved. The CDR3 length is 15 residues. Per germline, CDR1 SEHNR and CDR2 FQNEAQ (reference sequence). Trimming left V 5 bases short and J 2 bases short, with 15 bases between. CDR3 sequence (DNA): TGTGCCAGCAGCCCGAACCACAAGGTAAACACTGAAGCTTTCTTT. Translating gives CASSPNHKVNTEAFF.

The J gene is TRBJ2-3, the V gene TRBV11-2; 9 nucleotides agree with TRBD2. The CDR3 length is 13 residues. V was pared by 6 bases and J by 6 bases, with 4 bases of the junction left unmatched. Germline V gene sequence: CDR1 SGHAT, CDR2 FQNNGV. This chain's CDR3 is CASSSGGRDTQYF. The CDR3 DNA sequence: TGTGCCAGCAGTAGCGGGGGCAGGGATACGCAGTATTTT. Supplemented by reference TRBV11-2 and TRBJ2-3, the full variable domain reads EAGVAQSPRYKIIEKRQSVAFWCNPISGHATLYWYQQILGQGPKLLIQFQNNGVVDDSQLPKDRFSAERLKGVDSTLKIQPAKLEDSAVYLCASSSGGRDTQYFGPGTRLTVL.

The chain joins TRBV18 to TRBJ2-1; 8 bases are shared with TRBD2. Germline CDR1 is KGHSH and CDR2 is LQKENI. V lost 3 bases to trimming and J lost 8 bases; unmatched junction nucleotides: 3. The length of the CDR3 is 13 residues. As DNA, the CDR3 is TGTGCCAGCTCACCCGGGACTAGAGATGAGCAGTTCTTC. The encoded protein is CASSPGTRDEQFF.

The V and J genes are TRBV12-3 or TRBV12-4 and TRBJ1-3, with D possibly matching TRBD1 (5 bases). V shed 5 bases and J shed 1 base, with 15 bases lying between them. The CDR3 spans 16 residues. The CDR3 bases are TGTGCCAGCAGTCCTCGACCCCCAGGGTCTGGAAACACCATATATTTT. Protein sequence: CASSPRPPGSGNTIYF.

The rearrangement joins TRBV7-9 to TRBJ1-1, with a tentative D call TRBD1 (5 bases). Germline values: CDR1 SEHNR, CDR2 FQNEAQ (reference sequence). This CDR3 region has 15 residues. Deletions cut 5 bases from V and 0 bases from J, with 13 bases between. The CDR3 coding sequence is TGTGCCAGCAGCCCCTCGACAGCTATGAACACTGAAGCTTTCTTT. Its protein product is CASSPSTAMNTEAFF.

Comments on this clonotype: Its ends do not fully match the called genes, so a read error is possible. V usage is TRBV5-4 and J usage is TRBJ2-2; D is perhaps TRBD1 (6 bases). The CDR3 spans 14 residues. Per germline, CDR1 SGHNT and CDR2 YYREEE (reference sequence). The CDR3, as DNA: TGTGCCGGCAGCTGGGGACAGAACACCGGGGAGCTGTTTTTT. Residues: CAGSWGQNTGELFF.

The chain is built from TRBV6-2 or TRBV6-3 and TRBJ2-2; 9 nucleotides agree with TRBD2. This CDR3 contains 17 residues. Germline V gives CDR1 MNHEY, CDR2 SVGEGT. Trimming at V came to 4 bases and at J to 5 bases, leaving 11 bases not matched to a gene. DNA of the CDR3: TGTGCCAGCAGTTCAAGGCTAGCGGGGATCGTGACCGGGGAGCTGTTTTTT. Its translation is CASSSRLAGIVTGELFF.

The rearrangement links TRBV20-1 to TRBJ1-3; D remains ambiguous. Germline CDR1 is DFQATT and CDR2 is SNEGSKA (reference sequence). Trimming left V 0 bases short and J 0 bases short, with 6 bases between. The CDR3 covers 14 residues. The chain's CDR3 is CSARDRVSGNTIYF. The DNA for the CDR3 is TGCAGTGCTAGAGATCGAGTCTCTGGAAACACCATATATTTT.

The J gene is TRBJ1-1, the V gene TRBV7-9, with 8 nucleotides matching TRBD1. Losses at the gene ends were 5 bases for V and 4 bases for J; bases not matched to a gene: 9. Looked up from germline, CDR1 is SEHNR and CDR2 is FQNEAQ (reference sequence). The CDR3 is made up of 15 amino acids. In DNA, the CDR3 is TGTGCCAGCAGCACGACCGCAGGGGGCCTCACTGAAGCTTTCTTT. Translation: CASSTTAGGLTEAFF.

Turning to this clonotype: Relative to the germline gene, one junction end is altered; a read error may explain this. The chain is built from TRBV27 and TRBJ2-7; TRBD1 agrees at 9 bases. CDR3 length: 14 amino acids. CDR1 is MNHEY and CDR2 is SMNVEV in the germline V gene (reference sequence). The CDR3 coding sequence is TGTGCCAGCAGGCAGGGGACAGGGCACTACGAGCGGTACTTC. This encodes CASRQGTGHYERYF.

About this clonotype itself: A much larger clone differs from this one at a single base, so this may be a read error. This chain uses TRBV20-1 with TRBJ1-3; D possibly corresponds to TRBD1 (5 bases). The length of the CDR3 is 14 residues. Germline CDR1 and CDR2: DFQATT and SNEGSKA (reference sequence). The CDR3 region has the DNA TGCAGTGCTAGAGATCCTAAGAGGGGAACCACCATATATTTT. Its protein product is CSARDPKRGTTIYF.

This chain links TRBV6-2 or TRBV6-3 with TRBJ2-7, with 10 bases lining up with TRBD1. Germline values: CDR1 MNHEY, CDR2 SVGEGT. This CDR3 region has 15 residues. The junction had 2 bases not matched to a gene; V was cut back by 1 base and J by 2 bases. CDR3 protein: CASSYFGQGAYEQYF. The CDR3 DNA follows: TGTGCCAGCAGTTACTTTGGACAGGGGGCCTACGAGCAGTACTTC.

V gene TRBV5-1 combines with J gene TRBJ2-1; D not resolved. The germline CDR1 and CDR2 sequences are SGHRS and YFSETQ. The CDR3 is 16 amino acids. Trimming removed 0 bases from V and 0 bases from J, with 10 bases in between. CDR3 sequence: CASSLAVQSSYNEQFF. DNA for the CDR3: TGCGCCAGCAGCTTGGCTGTTCAGTCCTCCTACAATGAGCAGTTCTTC.